The next 26 T cell receptor beta chains were all read from a single sample in a study of human T cells and chemical hapten exposure. Using its own MiXCR run on the RACE reads, TCRdb lists one record per CDR3 protein. The table shows tens of thousands of distinct CDR3 sequences, with 8.5% occurring only once. Regarding time point: patch test 2, 6 weeks after DPC sensitization. As to treatment: therapeutic diphenylcyclopropenone sensitization with weekly scalp DPC. The source was whole blood, collected in connection with sensitization to the hapten diphenylcyclopropenone (DPC). The origin of the receptors is a woman aged 50 to 60 with alopecia areata. Some clones in this sample may be carry-over from other donors' samples.

The J gene is TRBJ2-5, the V gene TRBV6-2 or TRBV6-3, with D uncertain. Germline V lookup: CDR1 MNHEY, CDR2 SVGEGT. Trimming removed 6 bases from V and 2 bases from J, with 13 bases in between. The CDR3 is 14 residues long. As DNA, the CDR3 is TGTGCCAGCAGCCGTGGACGTAGACAAGAGACCCAGTACTTC. It specifies CASSRGRRQETQYF.

This chain joins TRBV20-1 and TRBJ1-3; D not resolved. Germline values: CDR1 DFQATT, CDR2 SNEGSKA (reference sequence). Trimming left V 2 bases short and J 3 bases short, with 2 bases between. The CDR3 extends over 11 amino acids. CDR3 amino acids: CSARFGNTIYF. As DNA, the CDR3 is TGCAGTGCTAGATTTGGAAACACCATATATTTT.

The chain recombines TRBV12-3 or TRBV12-4 with TRBJ1-1; D uncertain. V shed 3 bases and J shed 4 bases, with 15 bases lying between them. This CDR3 region has 15 residues. The CDR3, as DNA: TGTGCCAGCAGTTTCCAATTTGGGAGGAGCACTGAAGCTTTCTTT. Its translation: CASSFQFGRSTEAFF.

The table lists this clonotype with many counts. The CDR3 spells CASSYRTGVAFF. In nucleotides, the CDR3 is TGTGCCAGCAGTTACAGGACAGGGGTTGCTTTCTTT. The chain carries TRBV6-5 and TRBJ1-1; the match to TRBD1 covers 9 bases. Per germline, CDR1 MNHEY and CDR2 SVGAGI. V lost 2 bases and J lost 11; bases outside the gene matches: 3. The CDR3 extends over 12 amino acids.

This chain connects TRBV20-1 to TRBJ2-7; either TRBD1 or TRBD2 may supply D (5 bases each). CDR3 length: 14 amino acids. V lost 1 base and J lost 5, with 15 bases in between. Germline V lookup: CDR1 DFQATT, CDR2 SNEGSKA (reference sequence). In DNA form, the CDR3 reads TGCAGTGCTAGAGGATCGAGGGGCTTGGACGAGCAGTACTTC. Its translation is CSARGSRGLDEQYF.

The V and J genes are TRBV29-1 and TRBJ2-7; D ambiguous. The CDR3 has 11 residues. Trimming took off 4 bases at V and 6 bases at J, with 10 bases between the two ends. Looked up from germline, CDR1 is SQVTM and CDR2 is ANQGSEA. CDR3 protein: CSVVSRAEQYF. CDR3 in DNA: TGCAGCGTTGTTTCCCGGGCCGAGCAGTACTTC.

Only a few counts were recorded for this clonotype. The chain uses TRBV12-3 or TRBV12-4 and TRBJ1-3; no reliable D call. The CDR3 has 15 amino acids. V lost 1 base and J lost 2, with 9 bases in between. The CDR3 sequence: CASSLEPLAGNTIYF. CDR3 in DNA: TGTGCCAGCAGTTTAGAACCCCTGGCTGGAAACACCATATATTTT.

This clonotype was observed at least ten times. The rearrangement joins TRBV10-3 to TRBJ2-3, with D perhaps matching TRBD1 or TRBD2 (5 bases each). This CDR3 is built from 14 residues. V lost 4 bases and J 2 bases, leaving 10 bases between the germline ends. From germline, CDR1 is ENHRY and CDR2 SYGVKD. The CDR3 DNA sequence: TGTGCCATCAGTGGGGACGGGGTCACAGATACGCAGTATTTT. Amino acid sequence: CAISGDGVTDTQYF.

V and J are TRBV24-1 and TRBJ1-1; 7 bases are shared with TRBD1. The CDR3 extends over 13 amino acids. Germline CDR1 KGHDR, CDR2 SFDVKD. J lost 5 bases, V lost 4 bases, and 3 bases had no gene match. The CDR3, as DNA: TGTGCCACCAGTGACTCGACAGGGACTGAAGCTTTCTTT. Its translation is CATSDSTGTEAFF.

The table lists this clonotype with many counts. The V and J genes are TRBV29-1 and TRBJ1-2; D gene uncertain. The CDR3 consists of 10 residues. Germline lookup yields CDR1 SQVTM and CDR2 ANQGSEA. V was cut by 0 bases and J by 8 bases, with 4 bases left in between. The CDR3 loop reads CSVEESGYTF. CDR3 nucleotide sequence: TGCAGCGTTGAAGAGTCCGGCTACACCTTC.

V usage is TRBV27 and J usage is TRBJ2-7; D gene unclear. CDR3 length: 13 amino acids. CDR1 and CDR2 (germline): MNHEY, SMNVEV (reference sequence). With 5 bases removed from V and 4 bases from J, the gap between germline ends came to 12 bases. CDR3 loop: CASSPMDGYEQYF. Written as DNA, the CDR3 is TGTGCCAGCAGTCCAATGGACGGGTACGAGCAGTACTTC.

A remark on this clonotype: One base away lies a much larger clone, so this may be a sequencing read error. The CDR3: CASSWESSNYGYTF. The DNA of the CDR3 is TGTGCCAGCAGTTGGGAGAGTTCTAACTATGGCTACACCTTC. The rearrangement uses TRBV2 and TRBJ1-2, with D hard to call. CDR1 is SNHLY and CDR2 is FYNNEI in the germline V gene. The CDR3 runs to 14 residues. V gave up 5 bases and J gave up 0 bases, with 10 bases separating them. The whole variable domain, remainder taken from reference TRBV2 and TRBJ1-2, is EPEVTQTPSHQVTQMGQEVILRCVPISNHLYFYWYRQILGQKVEFLVSFYNNEISEKSEIFDDQFSVERPDGSNFTLKIRSTKLEDSAMYFCASSWESSNYGYTFGSGTRLTVV.

This clonotype has a handful of counts. The chain uses TRBV5-6 and TRBJ1-2; tentative D call: TRBD1 (5 bases). The V end was cut by 5 bases, the J end by 5 bases, with 16 bases between. The CDR3 sequence is 14 residues long. Germline V gene sequence: CDR1 SGHDT, CDR2 YYEEEE. CDR3 sequence (DNA): TGTGCCAGCAGGGGGACGGCGAGGGGATATGGCTACACCTTC. Its protein product is CASRGTARGYGYTF. The entire variable domain, with the rest obtained from reference TRBV5-6 and TRBJ1-2, is as follows: DAGVTQSPTHLIKTRGQQVTLRCSPKSGHDTVSWYQQALGQGPQFIFQYYEEEERQRGNFPDRFSGHQFPNYSSELNVNALLLGDSALYLCASRGTARGYGYTFGSGTRLTVV.

This chain uses TRBV5-1 with TRBJ2-3, with 8 nucleotides matching TRBD2. V shed 4 bases, J shed 6 bases, and the junction held 10 bases outside the gene matches. Germline CDR1 reads SGHRS; CDR2 reads YFSETQ. This CDR3 comprises 15 residues. CDR3 protein: CASSPTGLDSDTQYF. The DNA of the CDR3 is TGCGCCAGCAGCCCAACGGGACTAGACTCGGATACGCAGTATTTT.

This clonotype was seen a handful of times. This sequence joins TRBV6-5 and TRBJ1-1; 8 bases are shared with TRBD1. Germline assignment: CDR1 MNHEY and CDR2 SVGAGI. The V and J ends lost 5 bases and 6 bases, in that order; junction bases with no gene match: 14. The CDR3 extends over 16 amino acids. In DNA form, the CDR3 reads TGTGCCAGCAGTCCTACTCCCGGGACAGGAGGGGCTGAAGCTTTCTTT. Residues: CASSPTPGTGGAEAFF.

The chain recombines TRBV10-2 with TRBJ2-3, with D possibly being TRBD1 or TRBD2 (5 bases each). Trimming stripped 4 bases from V and 0 bases from J, with 17 bases between. Germline lookup yields CDR1 WSHSY and CDR2 SAAADI. CDR3 length: 17 residues. CDR3 nucleotides: TGCGCCAGCAGTGGACGGGACCGAATACCTAGCACAGATACGCAGTATTTT. Its translation is CASSGRDRIPSTDTQYF.

The chain couples TRBV2 to TRBJ2-4; maybe TRBD1 (7 bases). This CDR3 has 15 residues. V lost 7 bases and J lost 9, with 22 bases in between. Germline-derived CDR1 and CDR2 are SNHLY and FYNNEI. The CDR3 spells CASMGILQGGVIQYF. The DNA of the CDR3 is TGTGCCAGCATGGGAATCCTGCAGGGGGGCGTCATTCAGTACTTC.

This clonotype showed up many times. J is TRBJ2-1 and V is TRBV3-1, with 14 nucleotides matching TRBD2. The CDR3 is 16 amino acids. Germline V gene sequence: CDR1 LGHDT, CDR2 YNNKEL (reference sequence). Trimming took 4 bases from V and 7 from J; bases not matched to a gene: 6. The CDR3 nucleotides read TGTGCCAGCAGCCCCTGGACTAGCGGGGGGATTAATGAGCAGTTCTTC. Protein product: CASSPWTSGGINEQFF.

The chain recombines TRBV2 with TRBJ1-2; 7 nucleotides align to TRBD1. The CDR3 spans 14 residues. J was trimmed by 4 bases and V by 10 bases; bases with no gene match: 12. CDR1 and CDR2 from the germline V gene are SNHLY and FYNNEI. The CDR3 protein is CAIPTPHRGYGYTF. The CDR3 DNA is TGTGCCATTCCGACCCCGCACAGGGGCTATGGCTACACCTTC.

The sample holds many counts of this clonotype. V gene TRBV7-9 combines with J gene TRBJ1-4; D ambiguous. With 1 base removed from V and 0 bases from J, the gap between germline ends came to 6 bases. The CDR3 loop spans 15 amino acids. From germline, CDR1 is SEHNR and CDR2 FQNEAQ (reference sequence). The CDR3 nucleotides are TGTGCCAGCAGCTTAGGGGTTGCAACTAATGAAAAACTGTTTTTT. The encoded protein is CASSLGVATNEKLFF.

This rearrangement joins TRBV7-9 to TRBJ2-5; 8 bases fit TRBD1. CDR3 length: 15 amino acids. V trimming: 5 bases; J trimming: 4 bases; junction bases outside the gene matches: 9. Germline lookup yields CDR1 SEHNR and CDR2 FQNEAQ (reference sequence). DNA for the CDR3: TGTGCCAGCAGCCCCGGTCAGGGGGCGGGAGAGACCCAGTACTTC. Translation: CASSPGQGAGETQYF.

In its sample, this clonotype was seen a few times. This rearrangement joins TRBV12-3 or TRBV12-4 to TRBJ2-7, with D unresolved. The CDR3 covers 12 residues. V was shortened by 6 bases and J by 3 bases, with 9 bases between the two germline ends. The CDR3 sequence: CASSSEVYEQYF. CDR3 sequence (DNA): TGTGCCAGCAGCTCCGAAGTCTACGAGCAGTACTTC.

The CDR3 coding sequence is TGTGCCAGCAGCGTAGGGGGATTCACAGATACGCAGTATTTT. It codes for CASSVGGFTDTQYF. This sequence joins TRBV9 and TRBJ2-3; D is uncertain. V was shortened by 0 bases and J by 2 bases, with 7 bases between the two germline ends. The CDR3 runs to 14 residues. Germline CDR1 reads SGDLS; CDR2 reads YYNGEE. Looking up the rest from reference TRBV9 and TRBJ2-3 gives the full variable domain: DSGVTQTPKHLITATGQRVTLRCSPRSGDLSVYWYQQSLDQGLQFLIQYYNGEERAKGNILERFSAQQFPDLHSELNLSSLELGDSALYFCASSVGGFTDTQYFGPGTRLTVL.

The CDR3 reads CASSSPEGGPGTEAFF. DNA of the CDR3: TGTGCCAGCAGCTCCCCGGAGGGGGGACCGGGCACTGAAGCTTTCTTT. The chain links TRBV5-4 to TRBJ1-1; a weak D match, TRBD1 (6 bases). CDR1 and CDR2 (germline): SGHNT, YYREEE (reference sequence). V was pared by 3 bases and J by 4 bases, with 19 bases between. The CDR3 has 16 amino acids. Full variable domain (rest looked up from reference TRBV5-4 and TRBJ1-1): ETGVTQSPTHLIKTRGQQVTLRCSSQSGHNTVSWYQQALGQGPQFIFQYYREEENGRGNFPPRFSGLQFPNYSSELNVNALELDDSALYLCASSSPEGGPGTEAFFGQGTRLTVV.

This clonotype was counted a few times. The chain joins TRBV12-3 or TRBV12-4 to TRBJ2-1; 10 bases fit TRBD2. The trim removed 6 bases at V and 5 bases at J, leaving 4 bases unmatched. This CDR3 region has 14 residues. CDR3 DNA: TGTGCCAGCAGATTCGGACTAGCGGACAATGAGCAGTTCTTC. Translated, it gives CASRFGLADNEQFF.

This clonotype occurred many times. This chain joins TRBV7-9 and TRBJ2-2, with D unresolved. The CDR3 is made up of 14 amino acids. Germline assignment: CDR1 SEHNR and CDR2 FQNEAQ (reference sequence). Trimming removed 0 bases at V and 3 bases at J, with 5 bases between. This chain's CDR3 is CASSLAPDTGELFF. In nucleotides, the CDR3 is TGTGCCAGCAGCTTAGCCCCAGACACCGGGGAGCTGTTTTTT.